This T cell receptor beta chain was profiled in a study of T cell changes during pregnancy in multiple sclerosis. CDR3 size: 17 residues. Germline CDR1 SGHAT, CDR2 FQNNGV. J was trimmed by 7 bases and V by 1 base; bases with no gene match: 11. Assay: immunoSEQ multiplex PCR; the TCRdb copy retains only in-frame clones and omits some. The table lists under 50,000 clones, around 93% of them singletons. Sequenced here: CD8+ T cells from peripheral blood mononuclear cells, sampled after pregnancy. The chain combines TRBV11-2 with TRBJ2-1; TRBD2 aligns across 9 bases. This receptor was obtained from a female donor with multiple sclerosis, enrolled in a pregnancy study. The DNA for the CDR3 is TGTGCCAGCAGCTTAGGGAGGCTAGCGGGAATTAGTAATGAGCAGTTCTTC. Protein sequence: CASSLGRLAGISNEQFF.